This T cell receptor beta chain was sequenced during a study of early T cells in non-severe SARS-CoV-2 infection. Study findings and constraints: There was a bias toward anti-spike CD8 responses in VDJdb matching, which missed private and CD4 specificities.

V lost 7 bases and J lost 15; bases outside the gene matches: 9. The CDR3 is made up of 11 amino acids. Germline V gives CDR1 SQVTM, CDR2 ANQGSEA. This clonotype came up a few times. Its matching antigen is unknown. Individual cDNA molecules were tagged with unique molecular identifiers, the study reported. TCRdb re-derived calls from the 5' RACE reads in MiXCR, one entry per CDR3 protein. The profile shows 60,000 or so distinct CDR3 sequences, around 9.3% of them singletons. This material consisted of whole blood, taken at baseline. This sequence was found in an adult who was a healthcare worker with PCR-confirmed SARS-CoV-2 infection or an uninfected control (not recorded which). The chain couples TRBV29-1 to TRBJ2-4, with 10 positions matching TRBD2. CDR3 sequence: CSAGTSADRYF. As DNA, the CDR3 is TGCAGCGCCGGGACTAGCGCCGACCGGTACTTC. Full variable domain (missing parts from reference TRBV29-1 and TRBJ2-4): SAVISQKPSRDICQRGTSLTIQCQVDSQVTMMFWYRQQPGQSLTLIATANQGSEATYESGFVIDKFPISRPNLTFSTLTVSNMSPEDSSIYLCSAGTSADRYFGAGTRLSVL.